These T cell receptor beta chains were read from a single sample in a study of OX40 agonist ivuxolimab in advanced cancers. Only in-frame clones appear in the TCRdb table, and some are missing; sequencing was by immunoSEQ multiplex PCR. The table has 71,000 or so clones, about 88% seen once. The source material was CD4+ or CD8+ T cells sorted from blood, sampled in a trial of the OX40 agonist ivuxolimab. These receptor sequences come from an adult with an advanced solid tumor such as melanoma, head and neck, liver or kidney cancer. CDR3s include the opening cysteine and the closing phenylalanine or tryptophan. Only some rows state a clone size, as once, few, many or a class for expanded clones.

clone_size: .; v_call: TRBV28; cdr3_aa: CASSSTGGSSQPQHF
clone_size: .; v_call: TRBV5-1; cdr3_aa: CASSLVGRLNTGELFF
clone_size: .; v_call: TRBV4-2; cdr3_aa: CASRQGASTDTQYF
clone_size: once; v_call: TRBV6-6; cdr3_aa: CASSYSSLGENTEAFF
clone_size: .; v_call: TRBV7-9; cdr3_aa: CASSFTGGSYEQYF
clone_size: .; v_call: TRBV30; cdr3_aa: CAWTGWEVGANVLTF
clone_size: .; v_call: TRBV18; cdr3_aa: CASSPSIAGGPSGELFF
clone_size: .; v_call: TRBV10-3; cdr3_aa: CASGTSGNEETQYF
clone_size: .; v_call: TRBV20-1; cdr3_aa: CSARSVHEQFF
clone_size: .; v_call: TRBV18; cdr3_aa: CASSPVEVNQPQHF
clone_size: .; v_call: TRBV5-1; cdr3_aa: CASSLEASYGYTF
clone_size: .; v_call: TRBV11-2; cdr3_aa: CASSPAGGGQPQHF
clone_size: medium-sized; v_call: TRBV29-1; cdr3_aa: CSGWTGGGEQFF
clone_size: .; v_call: TRBV28; cdr3_aa: CASRAKWDTIYF
clone_size: .; v_call: TRBV27; cdr3_aa: CASSSGQKINTEAFF
clone_size: few; v_call: TRBV19; cdr3_aa: CASRPQGRHQPQHF
clone_size: once; v_call: TRBV5-1; cdr3_aa: CASSFGRLGKGTDTQYF
clone_size: .; v_call: TRBV18; cdr3_aa: CASSPRAGKQETQYF
clone_size: .; v_call: TRBV7-8; cdr3_aa: CASSFGLATSGQFF
clone_size: .; v_call: TRBV6-1; cdr3_aa: CASSEIWSGNTIYF
clone_size: .; v_call: TRBV7-9; cdr3_aa: CASTQRDENTGELFF
clone_size: .; v_call: TRBV6-1; cdr3_aa: CAIMGPIGYTF
clone_size: .; v_call: TRBV9; cdr3_aa: CASKGTLSTDTQYF
clone_size: .; v_call: TRBV28; cdr3_aa: CASSTYNEQFF
clone_size: .; v_call: TRBV7-3; cdr3_aa: CASSLGGPITDTQYF
clone_size: .; v_call: TRBV5-1; cdr3_aa: CASSLAGLGREQYF
clone_size: .; v_call: TRBV9; cdr3_aa: CASSPSPGQVEAFF
clone_size: .; v_call: TRBV27; cdr3_aa: CASSFSTGGNTEAFF
clone_size: .; v_call: TRBV18; cdr3_aa: CASSPMVAGPGELFF
clone_size: .; v_call: TRBV7-8; cdr3_aa: CASTQRANYNEQFF
clone_size: .; v_call: TRBV6-5; cdr3_aa: CASSSTQVTGELFF
clone_size: once; v_call: TRBV27; cdr3_aa: CASSSHLQETQYF
clone_size: .; v_call: TRBV7-3; cdr3_aa: CASSLTASSYNEQFF
clone_size: .; v_call: TRBV4-2; cdr3_aa: CASSQRTTLGQEAKKLFF
clone_size: .; v_call: TRBV9; cdr3_aa: CASSPRDYSDTQYF
clone_size: .; v_call: TRBV28; cdr3_aa: CASSPDGTSGYQETQYF
clone_size: .; v_call: TRBV11-3; cdr3_aa: CASSLDRGLGNTIYF
clone_size: .; v_call: TRBV11-2; cdr3_aa: CASSSDYEQYF
clone_size: .; v_call: TRBV5-1; cdr3_aa: CASRPGTRSTDTQYF
clone_size: once; v_call: TRBV28; cdr3_aa: CASIHRGTAEAFF
clone_size: .; v_call: TRBV7-9; cdr3_aa: CASSLARQGSYEQYF
clone_size: .; v_call: TRBV7-2; cdr3_aa: CASSPRTSGSGEQFF
clone_size: .; v_call: TRBV4-2; cdr3_aa: CASSRGQGDYGYTF
clone_size: .; v_call: TRBV7-2; cdr3_aa: CASSSGTGYNEQFF
clone_size: .; v_call: TRBV25-1; cdr3_aa: CASSPPGAYQPQHF
clone_size: once; v_call: TRBV6-6; cdr3_aa: CASSYRDGGDEQFF
clone_size: .; v_call: TRBV19; cdr3_aa: CASSIAGGNAGPGYNEQFF
clone_size: .; v_call: TRBV9; cdr3_aa: CASSADTEQFF
clone_size: once; v_call: TRBV7-8; cdr3_aa: CASSEGAGYEQYF
clone_size: .; v_call: TRBV19; cdr3_aa: CASSIGGQNTDTQYF
clone_size: .; v_call: TRBV7-2; cdr3_aa: CASSLVTDPQETQYF
clone_size: .; v_call: TRBV5-4; cdr3_aa: CASSLAGNSGANVLTF
clone_size: .; v_call: TRBV11-2; cdr3_aa: CASSSLQGAMNTEAFF
clone_size: few; v_call: TRBV7-2; cdr3_aa: CASSLNGGGRLGQPQHF